This is a list of T cell receptor beta chains from one sample in a study of T cell responses to AZD1222 COVID-19 vaccine. The repertoire was sequenced with immunoSEQ multiplex PCR; TCRdb's copy has only in-frame clones and lacks some. The sample carries about 84,000 clones, 70% to 90% recorded once. Sequenced material: peripheral blood, taken 28 days after the second AZD1222 dose. The receptors shown here come from an adult who received the AZD1222 COVID-19 vaccine. Each CDR3 is given without its conserved first and last residue. A D gene is named only where the DNA matches it firmly.

TRBV3-1/TRBV3-2,TRBD2,ASSWTTSGGTKSTDTQY
TRBV28,.,ASRTRDFASYGYT
TRBV18,.,ASSSGAGYEQY
TRBV9,TRBD1,ASSVSGGNTGELF
TRBV7-9,.,ASSLEGQGNSPLH
TRBV6-5,TRBD2,ASSYSLAGSYEQY
TRBV6-2/TRBV6-3,TRBD2,ASSPGLAGESETQY
TRBV7-2,.,ASSLGLFSGELF
TRBV12-3/TRBV12-4,.,ASSFRGGQPQH
TRBV3-1/TRBV3-2,.,ASSPLGQGYGEQF
TRBV7-2,TRBD1,ASSTEGQNYGYT
TRBV7-2,.,ASGPGTEAF
TRBV5-1,TRBD2,ASSLVAGGPQDTQY
TRBV28,.,ASSPPGGRTEAF
TRBV28,TRBD1,ASSSRQGGNYGYT
TRBV18,TRBD2,ASSPPIAGGRYNEQF
TRBV5-1,TRBD1,ASSLQPGGLGEKLF
TRBV19,.,ASSISRGATEAF
TRBV25-1,.,ASSEPRAEKETQY
TRBV29-1,.,SVDNRGTEAF
TRBV19,.,ATQWALGGPYNEQF
TRBV19,.,ASSPEHQRVTDTQY
TRBV6-5,.,ASSYGGSGANVLT
TRBV9,.,ASSPVEVSNTGELF
TRBV5-1,.,ASSLGSTDTQY
TRBV28,.,ASSLLRFGQNKRYGYT
TRBV29-1,TRBD1,SVGDRGPDQPQH
TRBV6-6,.,ASTKEQGYNTEAF
TRBV29-1,TRBD1,SVPRDRSNTEAF
TRBV5-4,.,ASSPRSRGQSTDTQY
TRBV7-2,.,ASSLSAAANYGYT
TRBV28,TRBD1,ASSVRQGSEQY
TRBV18,.,ASSSLAVSSPLH
TRBV11-3,.,ASVAGRDTEAF
TRBV10-3,.,AIRGGPYEQY
TRBV27,.,ASSSRGTEAF
TRBV5-4,.,ASSYAGTYTRDTQY
TRBV6-2/TRBV6-3,.,ASSYLGQNSPLH
TRBV5-6,TRBD1,ASSYYGQGIVTGELF
TRBV14,.,ASSPWGVGTEAF
TRBV5-4,.,ASSLDRADGYT
TRBV28,.,ASSPNREKLF
TRBV7-3,.,ASSPTTNLNTEAF
TRBV5-1,.,ASSLGQGGSNQPQH
TRBV27,.,ASSLSVNTEAF
TRBV3-1/TRBV3-2,.,ASSQDRSSYNEQF
TRBV9,TRBD1,ASTIRTGRGETQY
TRBV6-1,.,ASSEAVEGQQF
TRBV3-1/TRBV3-2,.,ASSQDLGPSFSQY
TRBV3-1/TRBV3-2,.,ASSQEGGRGLTGNTIY
TRBV6-4,TRBD1,ASSETSTGGWEQY
TRBV6-5,TRBD1,ASSYSDRGKETQY
TRBV10-3,.,AISSNTGNYGYT